This T cell receptor beta chain was recorded in a study of tumor-infiltrating lymphocytes in localized non-small cell lung cancer. The V end lost 2 bases, the J end lost 6 bases, and 14 bases lay between the germline ends. Per germline, CDR1 SGHVS and CDR2 FQNEAQ. The CDR3 totals 15 residues. Here immunoSEQ multiplex PCR was the method, and the copy in TCRdb shows in-frame clones only, minus some. The sample yields approximately 9,500 clones, about 75% seen once. The source of this sequence is a human donor with non-small cell lung cancer. Material: uninvolved lung tissue not adjacent to the tumor. The V call is TRBV7-8, the J call TRBJ2-1; possibly TRBD1 for D (6 bases). CDR3 residues: CASSLLHTRGNEQFF. As DNA, the CDR3 is TGTGCCAGCAGCTTATTACATACCAGGGGCAATGAGCAGTTCTTC.